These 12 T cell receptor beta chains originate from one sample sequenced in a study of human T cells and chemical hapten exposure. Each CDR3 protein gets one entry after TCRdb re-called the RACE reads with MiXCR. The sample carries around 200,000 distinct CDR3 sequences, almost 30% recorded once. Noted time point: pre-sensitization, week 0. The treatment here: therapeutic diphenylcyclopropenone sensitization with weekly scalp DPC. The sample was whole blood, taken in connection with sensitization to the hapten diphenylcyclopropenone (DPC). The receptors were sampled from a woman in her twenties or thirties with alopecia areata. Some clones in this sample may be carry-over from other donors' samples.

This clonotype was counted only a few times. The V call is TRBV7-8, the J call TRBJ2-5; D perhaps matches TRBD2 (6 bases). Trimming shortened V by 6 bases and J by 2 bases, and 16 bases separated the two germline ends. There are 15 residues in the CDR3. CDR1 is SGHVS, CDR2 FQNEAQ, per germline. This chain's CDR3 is CASRRTPSAQETQYF. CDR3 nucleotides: TGTGCCAGCAGACGAACACCTAGCGCTCAAGAGACCCAGTACTTC. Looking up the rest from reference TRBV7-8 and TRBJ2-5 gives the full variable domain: GAGVSQSPRYKVAKRGQDVALRCDPISGHVSLFWYQQALGQGPEFLTYFQNEAQLDKSGLPSDRFFAERPEGSVSTLKIQRTQQEDSAVYLCASRRTPSAQETQYFGPGTRLLVL.

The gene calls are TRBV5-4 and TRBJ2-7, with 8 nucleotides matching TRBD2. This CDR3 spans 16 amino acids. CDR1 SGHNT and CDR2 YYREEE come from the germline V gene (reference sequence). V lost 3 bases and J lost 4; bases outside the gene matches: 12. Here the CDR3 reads CASSSSGTRVLYEQYF. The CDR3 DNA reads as TGTGCCAGCAGCTCGTCCGGGACTAGGGTACTTTACGAGCAGTACTTC.

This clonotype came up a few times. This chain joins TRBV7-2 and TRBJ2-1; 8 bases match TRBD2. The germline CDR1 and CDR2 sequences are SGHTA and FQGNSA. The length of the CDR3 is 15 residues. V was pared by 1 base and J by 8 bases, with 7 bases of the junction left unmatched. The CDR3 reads CASSLDPGTSYEQFF. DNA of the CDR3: TGTGCCAGCAGCTTAGACCCCGGGACTAGTTATGAGCAGTTCTTC.

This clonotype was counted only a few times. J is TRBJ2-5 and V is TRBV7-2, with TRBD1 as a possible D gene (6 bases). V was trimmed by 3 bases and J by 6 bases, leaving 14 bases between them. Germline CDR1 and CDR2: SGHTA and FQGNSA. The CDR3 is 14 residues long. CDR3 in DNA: TGTGCCAGCAGCTTTCGGGACACCGGAAAGACCCAGTACTTC. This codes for CASSFRDTGKTQYF.

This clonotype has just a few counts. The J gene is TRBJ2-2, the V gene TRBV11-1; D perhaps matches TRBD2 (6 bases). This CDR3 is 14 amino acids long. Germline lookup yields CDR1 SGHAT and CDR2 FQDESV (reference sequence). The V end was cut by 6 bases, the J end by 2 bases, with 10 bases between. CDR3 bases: TGTGCCAGCAGGAGGGACTCTAACACCGGGGAGCTGTTTTTT. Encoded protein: CASRRDSNTGELFF. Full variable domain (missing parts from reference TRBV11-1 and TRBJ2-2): EAEVAQSPRYKITEKSQAVAFWCDPISGHATLYWYRQILGQGPELLVQFQDESVVDDSQLPKDRFSAERLKGVDSTLKIQPAELGDSAMYLCASRRDSNTGELFFGEGSRLTVL.

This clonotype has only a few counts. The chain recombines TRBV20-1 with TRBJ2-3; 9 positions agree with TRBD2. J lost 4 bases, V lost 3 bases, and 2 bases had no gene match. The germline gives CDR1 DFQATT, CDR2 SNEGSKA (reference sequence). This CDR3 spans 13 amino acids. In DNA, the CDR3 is TGCAGTGCTAGCGCTAGCGGGGCAGATACGCAGTATTTT. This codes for CSASASGADTQYF.

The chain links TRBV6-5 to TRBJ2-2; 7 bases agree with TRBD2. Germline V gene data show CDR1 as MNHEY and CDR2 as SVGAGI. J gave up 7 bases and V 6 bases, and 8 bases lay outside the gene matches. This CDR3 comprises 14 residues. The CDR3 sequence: CASSPDGGIGELFF. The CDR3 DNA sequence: TGTGCCAGCAGCCCCGACGGGGGGATCGGGGAGCTGTTTTTT.

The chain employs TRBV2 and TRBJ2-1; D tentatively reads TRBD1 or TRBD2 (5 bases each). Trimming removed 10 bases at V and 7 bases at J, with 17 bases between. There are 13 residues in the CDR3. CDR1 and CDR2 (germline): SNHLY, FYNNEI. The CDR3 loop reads CATGGYKGNEQFF. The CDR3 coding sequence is TGTGCCACCGGCGGGTACAAGGGGAATGAGCAGTTCTTC.

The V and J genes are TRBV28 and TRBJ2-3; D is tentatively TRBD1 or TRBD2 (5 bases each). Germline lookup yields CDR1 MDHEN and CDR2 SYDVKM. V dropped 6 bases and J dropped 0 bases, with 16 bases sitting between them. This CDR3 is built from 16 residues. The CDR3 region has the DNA TGTGCCAGCAGGGAACCGGGACGGGGAAGCACAGATACGCAGTATTTT. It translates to CASREPGRGSTDTQYF.

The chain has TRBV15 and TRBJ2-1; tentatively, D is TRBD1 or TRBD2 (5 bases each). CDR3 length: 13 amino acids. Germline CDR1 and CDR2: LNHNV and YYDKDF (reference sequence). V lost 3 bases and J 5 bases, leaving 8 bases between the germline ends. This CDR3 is CATSRGPDNEQFF. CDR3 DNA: TGTGCCACCAGCAGGGGACCGGACAATGAGCAGTTCTTC. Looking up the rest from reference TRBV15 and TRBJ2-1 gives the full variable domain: DAMVIQNPRYQVTQFGKPVTLSCSQTLNHNVMYWYQQKSSQAPKLLFHYYDKDFNNEADTPDNFQSRRPNTSFCFLDIRSPGLGDTAMYLCATSRGPDNEQFFGPGTRLTVL.

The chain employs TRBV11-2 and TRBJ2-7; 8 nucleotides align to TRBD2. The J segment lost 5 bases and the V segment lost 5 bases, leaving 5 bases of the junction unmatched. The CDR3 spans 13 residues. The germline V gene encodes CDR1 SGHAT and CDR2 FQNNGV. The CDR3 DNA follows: TGTGCCAGCAGCCCCGGGACTAGGGACGAGCAGTACTTC. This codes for CASSPGTRDEQYF. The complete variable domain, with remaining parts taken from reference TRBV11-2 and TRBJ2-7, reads EAGVAQSPRYKIIEKRQSVAFWCNPISGHATLYWYQQILGQGPKLLIQFQNNGVVDDSQLPKDRFSAERLKGVDSTLKIQPAKLEDSAVYLCASSPGTRDEQYFGPGTRLTVT.

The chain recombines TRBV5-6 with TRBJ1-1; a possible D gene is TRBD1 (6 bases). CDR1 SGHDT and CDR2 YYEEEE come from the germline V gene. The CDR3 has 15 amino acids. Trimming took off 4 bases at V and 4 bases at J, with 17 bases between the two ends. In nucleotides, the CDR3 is TGTGCCAGCAGCGGCGCCTTGGACAGTTCCACTGAAGCTTTCTTT. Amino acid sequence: CASSGALDSSTEAFF.